The sequence of this TCR beta chain was determined in a study of blood T cell repertoires in COVID-19. Study-level information: COVID-19 samples, acute and convalescent, were from the United States, Italy and Spain. In each case, the material was cDNA or gDNA derived from T cells, B-cell-depleted T cells, or PBMCs.

Under the authors' procedure: Reference gene primers were amplified, and this amplification served to estimate nucleated cell counts. The repertoire was sequenced with immunoSEQ multiplex PCR; TCRdb's copy has only in-frame clones and lacks some. For V, J and clone size, that table is used; D and trimming come from the DNA. Here the sample spans 200,000 to 250,000 clones, less than 90% being singletons. The CDR3 extends over 13 amino acids. CDR1 and CDR2 (germline): MNHEY, SMNVEV (reference sequence). J was trimmed by 3 bases and V by 9 bases; bases with no gene match: 2. The sequence was collected from a woman aged 50 to 60 with acute or convalescent COVID-19. The chain carries TRBV27 and TRBJ2-3, with 11 bases that match TRBD2. Specimen: peripheral blood. CDR3 nucleotide sequence: TGTGCCAGTCGACTAGCGGGGACAGATACGCAGTATTTT. Its protein product is CASRLAGTDTQYF.